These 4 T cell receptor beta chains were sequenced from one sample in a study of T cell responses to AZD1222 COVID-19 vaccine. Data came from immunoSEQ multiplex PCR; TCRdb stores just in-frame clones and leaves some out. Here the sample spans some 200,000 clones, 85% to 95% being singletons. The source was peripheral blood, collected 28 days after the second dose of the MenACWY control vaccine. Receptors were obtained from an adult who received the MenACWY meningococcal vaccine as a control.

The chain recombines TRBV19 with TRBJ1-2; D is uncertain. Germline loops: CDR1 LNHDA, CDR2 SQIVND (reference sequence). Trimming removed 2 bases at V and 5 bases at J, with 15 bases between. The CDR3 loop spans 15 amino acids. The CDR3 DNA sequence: TGTGCCAGTAGTATAATCGGCGCCGGGATTTATGGCTACACCTTC. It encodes CASSIIGAGIYGYTF.

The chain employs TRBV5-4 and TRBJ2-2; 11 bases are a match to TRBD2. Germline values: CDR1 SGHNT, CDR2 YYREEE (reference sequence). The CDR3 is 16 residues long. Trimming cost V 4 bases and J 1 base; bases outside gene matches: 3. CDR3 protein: CASSPGLAGNTGELFF. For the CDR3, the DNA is TGTGCCAGCAGCCCCGGACTAGCGGGGAACACCGGGGAGCTGTTTTTT.

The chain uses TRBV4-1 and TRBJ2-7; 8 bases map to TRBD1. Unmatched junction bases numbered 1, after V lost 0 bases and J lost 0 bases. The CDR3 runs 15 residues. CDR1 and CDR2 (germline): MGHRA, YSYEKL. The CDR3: CASSQDQGASYEQYF. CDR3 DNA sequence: TGCGCCAGCAGCCAAGATCAGGGGGCCTCCTACGAGCAGTACTTC.

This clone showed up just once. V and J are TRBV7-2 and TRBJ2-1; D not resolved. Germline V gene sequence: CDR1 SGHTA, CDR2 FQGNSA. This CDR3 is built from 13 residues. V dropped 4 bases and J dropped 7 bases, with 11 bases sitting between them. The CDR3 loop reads CASSSAPLNEQFF. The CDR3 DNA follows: TGTGCCAGCAGCTCCGCCCCGTTAAATGAGCAGTTCTTC.